This TCR beta chain was captured by sequencing in a study of Ad26.COV2.S vaccination and SARS-CoV-2 variants. Generated by immunoSEQ multiplex PCR, the TCRdb table keeps only in-frame clones and is missing some. The sample shows roughly 500,000 clones, roughly 89% of them seen only once. Treatment reported: about 20 received Ad26.COV2.S at low or high dose, single or two shots; roughly five received placebo; per-sample allocation not given. Day 63 following the first vaccine or placebo injection was when the samples were taken. The CDR3 is made up of 16 amino acids. CDR1 and CDR2 from the germline V gene are MNHEY and SVGEGT. With V trimmed by 5 bases and J by 0 bases, 7 bases remained unmatched.

This rearrangement joins TRBV6-2 or TRBV6-3 to TRBJ1-5; 7 bases are shared with TRBD1. Here the sequenced sample was peripheral blood, taken in a trial of Ad26.COV2.S vaccine versus placebo. The receptor was derived from a person between 18 and 60 years old who received the Ad26.COV2.S COVID-19 vaccine or a placebo. The DNA of the CDR3 is TGTGCCAGCAGTCGTACAGGGGTTGGTAGCAATCAGCCCCAGCATTTT. Encoded protein: CASSRTGVGSNQPQHF.